Listed here is a single TCR beta chain. As yet, its antigen is unknown. Those with hyperthyroidism were 18 to 65 years old, newly diagnosed, and ill for under 2 months. The PBMCs had their origin in 7.5 to 10 ml of fresh peripheral blood. The CDR3 is 20 residues long. Germline V CDR1 and CDR2: GTSNPN, SVGIG (reference sequence). V shed 8 bases and J shed 3 bases, with 38 bases lying between them. The investigators amplified TCR beta CDR3 regions from RNA transcripts. HTBI primers were used for first-round RT-PCR of the TCR CDR3. TCRdb ran MiXCR on the multiplex PCR reads and lists one entry per CDR3 protein. Altogether 380,000 or so distinct CDR3 sequences are present, about 14% being singletons, with the ten largest covering around 25%. These data are taken from a study of T cells in Graves' hyperthyroidism and ophthalmopathy. Study-wide points: Most clonotypes expanded in the thyroid (above 0.001) were also present in blood. Prediction of ophthalmopathy progression came a median approximately 6.6 months pre-onset.

Sequenced: blood. The sequence was obtained from a woman under 40 with Graves' hyperthyroidism. The chain joins TRBV30 to TRBJ2-7, with a weak D call TRBD2 (9 bases). The CDR3 DNA reads TGTGCCAGAACCTCAGGGACAGGTAAATTAAGCGGGAGGATTTTCTACGAGCAGTACTTC. Its protein is CARTSGTGKLSGRIFYEQYF.